This note documents a single TCR beta chain sequence. What it binds is unknown. Healthy bone marrow donors formed the donor group. The PCR contained 60 Vbeta and 13 Jbeta primers. Sequenced by immunoSEQ multiplex PCR; TCRdb stores in-frame clones only, minus some. Of around 180,000 clones detected, approximately 81% appear once; the ten largest clones hold 1%. This specimen comes from a study of cytomegalovirus exposure and HLA in healthy donors. Whole-study findings and limits: In a later analysis, specific HLA alleles were associated with under 20,000 TCR beta sequences at a 0.05 false discovery rate.

Per germline, CDR1 SGHRS and CDR2 YFSETQ. There are 15 residues in the CDR3. V dropped 2 bases and J dropped 4; count of bases not matched to a gene: 6. This chain uses TRBV5-1 with TRBJ2-1; TRBD1 matches 7 bases. Specimen: PBMCs. The clonotype comes from a boy between 2 and 10 years old in good health and CMV-seronegative. CDR3 in amino acids: CASSLGGIIYNEQFF. The CDR3 DNA reads as TGCGCCAGCAGCTTAGGGGGCATTATTTACAATGAGCAGTTCTTC. The full variable domain, completed using reference TRBV5-1 and TRBJ2-1, is KAGVTQTPRYLIKTRGQQVTLSCSPISGHRSVSWYQQTPGQGLQFLFEYFSETQRNKGNFPGRFSGRQFSNSRSEMNVSTLELGDSALYLCASSLGGIIYNEQFFGPGTRLTVL.